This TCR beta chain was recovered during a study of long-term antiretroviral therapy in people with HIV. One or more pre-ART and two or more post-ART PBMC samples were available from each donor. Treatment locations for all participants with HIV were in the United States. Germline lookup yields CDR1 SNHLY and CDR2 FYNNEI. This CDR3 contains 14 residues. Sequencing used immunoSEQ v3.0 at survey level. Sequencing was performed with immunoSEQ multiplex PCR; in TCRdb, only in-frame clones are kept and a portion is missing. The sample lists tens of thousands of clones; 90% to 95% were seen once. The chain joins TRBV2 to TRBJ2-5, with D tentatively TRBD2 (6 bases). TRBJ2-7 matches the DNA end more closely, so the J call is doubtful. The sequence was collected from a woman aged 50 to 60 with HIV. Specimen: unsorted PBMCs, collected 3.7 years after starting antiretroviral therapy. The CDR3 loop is CASSGPGVPNEQYF. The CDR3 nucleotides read TGTGCCAGCAGTGGCCCGGGGGTCCCAAACGAGCAGTACTTC.